This entry is about one T cell receptor (beta chain). Its antigen is unknown. The sample originates from a study of early T cells in non-severe SARS-CoV-2 infection. Study-wide results and limits: Comparison of clonotypes with VDJdb favored anti-spike CD8 responses while missing private and CD4 specificities.

V gave up 6 bases and J gave up 2 bases, with 23 bases separating them. The CDR3 has 18 residues. CDR1 is MNHEY, CDR2 SVGAGI, per germline. Researchers attached unique molecular identifiers to individual cDNA molecules. TCRdb re-called the 5' RACE reads with MiXCR, one entry per CDR3 protein. The data show 60,000 to 75,000 distinct CDR3 sequences, 10% to 15% seen once. The V gene is TRBV6-5, the J gene TRBJ2-1, with TRBD2 as a possible D gene (5 bases). The sample consisted of whole blood. This TCR derives from an adult who was a healthcare worker with PCR-confirmed SARS-CoV-2 infection or an uninfected control (not recorded which). CDR3 in amino acids: CASSRGLASRLPYNEQFF. The CDR3 nucleotides are TGTGCCAGCAGCCGCGGATTAGCGTCACGTCTGCCCTACAATGAGCAGTTCTTC.